Each of the 21 T cell receptor beta chains below was sequenced from the same sample in a study of OX40 agonist ivuxolimab in advanced cancers. TCRdb keeps only in-frame clones here, not all; method: immunoSEQ multiplex PCR. The sample contains around 61,000 clones, roughly 85% of which appear only once. Sequenced here: CD4+ or CD8+ T cells sorted from blood, sampled in a trial of the OX40 agonist ivuxolimab. The receptors come from an adult with an advanced solid tumor such as melanoma, head and neck, liver or kidney cancer.

The V and J genes are TRBV11-2 and TRBJ2-1, with 8 nucleotides matching TRBD2. Trimming removed 2 bases from V and 4 bases from J; junction bases left unmatched: 4. Germline V gene lookup returns CDR1 SGHAT and CDR2 FQNNGV. CDR3 length: 15 amino acids. The CDR3 coding sequence is TGTGCCAGCAGCTTAATAGCGGGACTTTACAATGAGCAGTTCTTC. Its protein product is CASSLIAGLYNEQFF.

CDR3 nucleotides: TGCGCCAGCAGCCAATCAACTAGCGAAGGCACAGATACGCAGTATTTT. Translation: CASSQSTSEGTDTQYF. The chain combines TRBV4-3 with TRBJ2-3; 7 bases are a match to TRBD2. Losses at the gene ends were 2 bases for V and 1 base for J; bases not matched to a gene: 6. Germline values: CDR1 LGHNA, CDR2 YSLEER. The length of the CDR3 is 16 residues.

This clone came up once. The V gene is TRBV27, the J gene TRBJ2-4; TRBD2 agrees at 7 bases. CDR3 length: 14 residues. V lost 5 bases to trimming and J lost 0 bases; unmatched junction nucleotides: 1. In germline, CDR1 is MNHEY, CDR2 SMNVEV (reference sequence). The chain's CDR3 is CASSGTTAKNIQYF. Here the CDR3 DNA reads TGTGCCAGCAGTGGGACTACAGCCAAAAACATTCAGTACTTC.

The rearrangement joins TRBV7-2 to TRBJ2-5; a possible D gene is TRBD1 (6 bases). V was clipped by 5 bases and J by 3 bases, with 16 bases between them. This CDR3 contains 15 residues. Germline CDR1 reads SGHTA; CDR2 reads FQGNSA. In DNA form, the CDR3 reads TGTGCCAGCAGCACCTCGGGACATTTAAAAGAGACCCAGTACTTC. Translating it yields CASSTSGHLKETQYF.

The chain is built from TRBV9 and TRBJ1-3, with a tentative D call TRBD1 (5 bases). The CDR3 is made up of 17 amino acids. Germline V gene lookup returns CDR1 SGDLS and CDR2 YYNGEE. Trimming cost V 0 bases and J 8 bases, with 21 bases left between them. The CDR3 sequence: CASSVDLRDYYGDTIYF. DNA of the CDR3: TGTGCCAGCAGCGTAGACTTAAGGGACTACTATGGGGACACCATATATTTT.

A note on this clone: Different DNA sequences within this sample yield the same CDR3. In DNA form, the CDR3 reads TGTGCCAGTAGTATGTGGGCAGGGGGGAACACTGAAGCTTTCTTT. Its translation: CASSMWAGGNTEAFF. V is TRBV19 and J is TRBJ1-1; 7 nucleotides match TRBD1. The CDR3 runs 15 residues. V lost 3 bases to trimming and J lost 1 base; unmatched junction nucleotides: 5. Germline CDR1 LNHDA, CDR2 SQIVND (reference sequence).

This rearrangement joins TRBV10-3 to TRBJ2-3; TRBD2 might be the D (6 bases). Germline lookup yields CDR1 ENHRY and CDR2 SYGVKD. The length of the CDR3 is 13 residues. V was cut by 9 bases and J by 5 bases, with 15 bases left in between. The CDR3, as DNA: TGTGCCATGGGCGGGGTAGAGGGAGATACGCAGTATTTT. It specifies CAMGGVEGDTQYF.

This chain uses TRBV5-3 with TRBJ2-1, with 10 bases fitting TRBD2. TRBV5-3 is an ORF, with its function uncertain. The V and J ends lost 0 bases and 6 bases, in that order; junction bases with no gene match: 15. CDR3 size: 19 residues. The CDR3 bases are TGTGCCAGAAGCTTGGCTGGGGCTCTAGCGGGAGTGGGCGGCAATGAGCAGTTCTTC. It codes for CARSLAGALAGVGGNEQFF.

This chain links TRBV15 with TRBJ1-2, with 8 nucleotides matching TRBD1. The V and J ends lost 1 base and 8 bases, in that order; junction bases with no gene match: 6. The CDR3 has 14 residues. Germline CDR1 reads LNHNV; CDR2 reads YYDKDF (reference sequence). The CDR3 DNA reads as TGTGCCACCAGCAGAGGGACAGGGAGGGGAGGCTACACCTTC. It yields the protein CATSRGTGRGGYTF. The whole variable domain, filled in from reference TRBV15 and TRBJ1-2, reads DAMVIQNPRYQVTQFGKPVTLSCSQTLNHNVMYWYQQKSSQAPKLLFHYYDKDFNNEADTPDNFQSRRPNTSFCFLDIRSPGLGDTAMYLCATSRGTGRGGYTFGSGTRLTVV.

The chain employs TRBV14 and TRBJ2-3, with TRBD2 matching 13 bases. V lost 2 bases, J lost 3 bases, and 5 bases stayed unmatched. The germline gives CDR1 SGHDN, CDR2 FVKESK. The CDR3 runs to 17 residues. CDR3 nucleotides: TGTGCCAGCAGCCAATTTCGGACTAGCGGGAGTACAGATACGCAGTATTTT. As protein: CASSQFRTSGSTDTQYF.

This clone was seen once. This chain links TRBV15 with TRBJ2-1, with 8 bases that match TRBD2. V was pared by 2 bases and J by 5 bases, with 20 bases of the junction left unmatched. Germline V CDR1 and CDR2: LNHNV, YYDKDF (reference sequence). CDR3 length equals 20 residues. The CDR3 sequence: CATSRLPGFGSGRSDNEQFF. The CDR3 nucleotides read TGTGCCACCAGCAGATTACCCGGGTTCGGGAGCGGGAGATCGGACAATGAGCAGTTCTTC.

The chain is built from TRBV5-1 and TRBJ2-5, with TRBD2 matching over 13 bases. Germline CDR1 is SGHRS and CDR2 is YFSETQ. The CDR3 has 16 amino acids. J lost 1 base, V lost 4 bases, and 4 bases had no gene match. CDR3 in DNA: TGCGCCAGCAGCACCGGGACTAGCGGGACCCAAGAGACCCAGTACTTC. It is translated as CASSTGTSGTQETQYF. The entire variable domain, with the rest obtained from reference TRBV5-1 and TRBJ2-5, is as follows: KAGVTQTPRYLIKTRGQQVTLSCSPISGHRSVSWYQQTPGQGLQFLFEYFSETQRNKGNFPGRFSGRQFSNSRSEMNVSTLELGDSALYLCASSTGTSGTQETQYFGPGTRLLVL.

The DNA for the CDR3 is TGTGCCAGCAGCGGTTGGGGACAAAACTATGGCTACACCTTC. Translation: CASSGWGQNYGYTF. The chain joins TRBV6-5 to TRBJ1-2; possibly TRBD1 for D (6 bases). Trimming shortened V by 6 bases and J by 2 bases, and 13 bases separated the two germline ends. The CDR3 is made up of 14 amino acids. The germline V gene has CDR1 MNHEY and CDR2 SVGAGI.

This clone has only one observation. The rearrangement links TRBV5-1 to TRBJ1-1, with TRBD1 as a possible D gene (5 bases). Looked up from germline, CDR1 is SGHRS and CDR2 is YFSETQ. The CDR3 covers 14 residues. Trimming took 5 bases from V and 4 from J, leaving 15 bases between them. The CDR3 region has the DNA TGCGCCAGCAGAAAGTTAGCCGGGGGCACTGAAGCTTTCTTT. It specifies CASRKLAGGTEAFF. The full variable domain, completed using reference TRBV5-1 and TRBJ1-1, is KAGVTQTPRYLIKTRGQQVTLSCSPISGHRSVSWYQQTPGQGLQFLFEYFSETQRNKGNFPGRFSGRQFSNSRSEMNVSTLELGDSALYLCASRKLAGGTEAFFGQGTRLTVV.

This clone occurred a few times. The CDR3 spells CASSIRQGRGEQFF. The DNA for the CDR3 is TGTGCCAGTAGTATCCGACAGGGGAGAGGGGAGCAGTTCTTC. This rearrangement joins TRBV19 to TRBJ2-1; 8 bases map to TRBD1. The germline V gene encodes CDR1 LNHDA and CDR2 SQIVND (reference sequence). The J segment lost 10 bases and the V segment lost 3 bases, leaving 8 bases of the junction unmatched. This CDR3 spans 14 amino acids.

The V and J genes are TRBV7-6 and TRBJ2-5; 7 bases map to TRBD2. With 5 bases clipped from V and 4 bases from J, the junction kept 7 bases outside the gene matches. This CDR3 is 14 amino acids long. The germline V gene has CDR1 SGHVS and CDR2 FNYEAQ. The CDR3 loop is CASSRASGSETQYF. CDR3 bases: TGTGCCAGCAGCAGAGCTAGCGGCTCAGAGACCCAGTACTTC. The entire variable domain, with the rest obtained from reference TRBV7-6 and TRBJ2-5, is as follows: GAGVSQSPRYKVTKRGQDVALRCDPISGHVSLYWYRQALGQGPEFLTYFNYEAQQDKSGLPNDRFSAERPEGSISTLTIQRTEQRDSAMYRCASSRASGSETQYFGPGTRLLVL.

The chain has TRBV6-5 and TRBJ2-5, with D perhaps TRBD1 (5 bases). This CDR3 contains 15 residues. Germline CDR1 and CDR2: MNHEY and SVGAGI. Trimming removed 0 bases at V and 4 bases at J, with 12 bases between. The CDR3 is CASSYSNSGRETQYF. CDR3 DNA sequence: TGTGCCAGCAGTTACTCGAACTCAGGGCGAGAGACCCAGTACTTC.

The chain uses TRBV6-1 and TRBJ2-7, with D uncertain. V was pared by 5 bases and J by 7 bases, with 15 bases between. The CDR3 has 13 residues. Germline V lookup: CDR1 MNHNS, CDR2 SASEGT. CDR3 coding DNA: TGTGCCAGCAGTACCCTACCACGGCAGGAGCAGTACTTC. Protein: CASSTLPRQEQYF.

This chain links TRBV9 with TRBJ1-2, with 10 bases identical to TRBD1. After removal of 0 bases from V and 8 bases from J, the junction contained 7 bases not matched to a gene. CDR1 is SGDLS and CDR2 is YYNGEE in the germline V gene. This CDR3 is 15 amino acids long. As DNA, the CDR3 is TGTGCCAGCAGCGTAGGAGCCGGGACAGGGGTAGGCTACACCTTC. It is translated as CASSVGAGTGVGYTF.

J is TRBJ2-7 and V is TRBV7-9, with TRBD1 matching 7 bases. In germline, CDR1 is SEHNR, CDR2 FQNEAQ (reference sequence). Unmatched junction bases numbered 14, after V lost 7 bases and J lost 2 bases. The CDR3 consists of 16 residues. The CDR3 region is CASTLGPGQGAYEQYF. DNA for the CDR3: TGTGCCAGCACCCTAGGGCCGGGGCAGGGGGCCTACGAGCAGTACTTC.

This chain uses TRBV5-4 with TRBJ2-1, with D tentatively TRBD2 (5 bases). Per germline, CDR1 SGHNT and CDR2 YYREEE (reference sequence). CDR3 length: 15 residues. Trimming removed 4 bases from V and 0 bases from J, with 11 bases in between. The CDR3 is CASSLWRSSYNEQFF. CDR3 DNA: TGTGCCAGCAGCCTGTGGAGGAGCTCCTACAATGAGCAGTTCTTC.